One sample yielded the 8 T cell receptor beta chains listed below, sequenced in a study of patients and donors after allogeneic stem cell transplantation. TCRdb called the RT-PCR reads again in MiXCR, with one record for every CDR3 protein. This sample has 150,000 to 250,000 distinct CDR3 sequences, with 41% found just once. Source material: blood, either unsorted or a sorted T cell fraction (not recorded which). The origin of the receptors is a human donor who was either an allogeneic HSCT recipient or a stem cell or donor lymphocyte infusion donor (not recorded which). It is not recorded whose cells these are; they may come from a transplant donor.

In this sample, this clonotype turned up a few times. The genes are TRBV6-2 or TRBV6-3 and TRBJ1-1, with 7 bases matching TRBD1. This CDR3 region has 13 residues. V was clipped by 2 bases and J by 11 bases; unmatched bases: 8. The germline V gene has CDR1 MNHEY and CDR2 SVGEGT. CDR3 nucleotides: TGTGCCAGCAGTTACACCACGGGACAGACCGCTTTCTTT. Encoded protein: CASSYTTGQTAFF.

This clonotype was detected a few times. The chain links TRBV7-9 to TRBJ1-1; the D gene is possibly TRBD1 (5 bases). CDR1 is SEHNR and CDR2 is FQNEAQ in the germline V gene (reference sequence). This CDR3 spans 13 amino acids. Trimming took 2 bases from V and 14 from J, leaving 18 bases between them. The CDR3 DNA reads TGTGCCAGCAGCTTACTGCAGGGTAACAGGCCGTTCTTT. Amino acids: CASSLLQGNRPFF.

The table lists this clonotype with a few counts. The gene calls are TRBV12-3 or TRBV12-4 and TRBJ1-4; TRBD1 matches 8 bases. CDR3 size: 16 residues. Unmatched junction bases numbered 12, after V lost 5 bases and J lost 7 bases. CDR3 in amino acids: CASSPTAQGALEKLFF. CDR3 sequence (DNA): TGTGCCAGCAGTCCCACCGCCCAGGGGGCGCTTGAAAAACTGTTTTTT.

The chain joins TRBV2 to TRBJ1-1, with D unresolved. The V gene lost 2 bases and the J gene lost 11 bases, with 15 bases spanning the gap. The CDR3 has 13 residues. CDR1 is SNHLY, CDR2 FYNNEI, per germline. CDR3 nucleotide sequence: TGTGCCAGCAGTGAACCGGTGGTACAGAGCGCTTTCTTT. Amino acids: CASSEPVVQSAFF.

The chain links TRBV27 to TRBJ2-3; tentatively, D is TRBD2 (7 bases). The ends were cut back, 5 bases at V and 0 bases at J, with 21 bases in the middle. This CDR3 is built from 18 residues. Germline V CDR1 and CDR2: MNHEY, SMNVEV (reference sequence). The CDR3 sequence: CASSLEGGGLLSTDTQYF. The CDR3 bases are TGTGCCAGCAGTCTGGAAGGGGGGGGCCTACTGAGCACAGATACGCAGTATTTT.

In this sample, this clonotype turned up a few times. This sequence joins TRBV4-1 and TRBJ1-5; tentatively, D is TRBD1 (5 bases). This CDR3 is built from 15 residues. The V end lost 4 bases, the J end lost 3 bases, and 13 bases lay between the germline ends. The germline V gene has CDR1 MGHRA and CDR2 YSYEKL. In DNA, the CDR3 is TGCGCCAGCAGCCCGGGACCGCCGGACAATCAGCCCCAGCATTTT. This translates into CASSPGPPDNQPQHF.

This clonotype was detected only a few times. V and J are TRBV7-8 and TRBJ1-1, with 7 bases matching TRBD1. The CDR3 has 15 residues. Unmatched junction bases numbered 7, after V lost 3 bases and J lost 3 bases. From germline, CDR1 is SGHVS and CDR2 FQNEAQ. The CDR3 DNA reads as TGTGCCAGCAGCTTGACGACAGGGTCACACACTGAAGCTTTCTTT. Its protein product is CASSLTTGSHTEAFF. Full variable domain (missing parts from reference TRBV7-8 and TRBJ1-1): GAGVSQSPRYKVAKRGQDVALRCDPISGHVSLFWYQQALGQGPEFLTYFQNEAQLDKSGLPSDRFFAERPEGSVSTLKIQRTQQEDSAVYLCASSLTTGSHTEAFFGQGTRLTVV.

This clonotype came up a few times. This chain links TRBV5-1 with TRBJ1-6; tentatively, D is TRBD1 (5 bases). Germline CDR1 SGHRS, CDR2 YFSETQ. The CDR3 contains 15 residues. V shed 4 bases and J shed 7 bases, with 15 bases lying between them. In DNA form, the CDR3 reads TGCGCCAGCAGCCCCTGGAAGGGACTGAATTCACCCCTCCACTTT. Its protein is CASSPWKGLNSPLHF.